This TCR beta chain appears in the sequencing data of a study of a mutant IDH1 vaccine in newly diagnosed glioma (dated by TCRdb to the early 2020s). With respect to the entire study: Vaccination began 4-6 weeks after radiotherapy alone, or alongside temozolomide cycles in the chemotherapy-containing groups. Of the roughly 31 treated patients, around 60% were male and 37.5% were female, and the mean age was approximately 40 years. Prior to enrollment, patients had been given standard therapy consisting of radiotherapy alone, temozolomide alone, or radiochemotherapy with temozolomide, with the combination given to most patients. The week-35 safety follow-up took place at visit V12, and the week-47 end of study took place at visit V13. Six visits were used for peripheral blood collection: V03 (baseline), V05, V07, V10, V12 and V13. Longitudinal TCRB deep sequencing was performed for about two dozen treated patients wherever samples were available for exploratory analyses. What the study reported, not specific to this receptor: Across multiple MHC alleles, vaccine-induced immune responses were seen in approximately 93% of patients. Pseudoprogression seemed to be unrelated to changes in the top peripheral T cell clonotypes found by TCRB sequencing. The authors noted that analyses of patient blood samples could not be reproduced because of sample limitations. Selection of PBMC samples for TCRB deep sequencing was based on availability.

Libraries were prepared through the immunoSEQ multiplex PCR assay. Following the manufacturer's protocol, the hsTCRB Kit was used to amplify rearranged TCR beta chain sequences. An Illumina MiSeq was used to sequence the TCRB libraries. In the source study's methods: The kit vendor's proprietary platform handled demultiplexing, trimming and gene mapping. TCRdb mirrors the immuneACCESS table, restricted to in-frame sequences. Some clones are absent from its copies; in checked studies, under half trace to an unresolved V gene, and the reason for the others is unknown. For V, J and clone size, that table is used; D and trimming come from the DNA. Present in this sample are approximately 50,000 clones, over 60% of which were seen just once. 12% of the sample belongs to the ten largest clones. Its CDR3 holds 14 amino acids, cysteine through phenylalanine. Only the CDR3 DNA stays, 42 bases, in frame from base 1. In the germline V gene, CDR1 corresponds to SNHLY and CDR2 to FYNNEI. V is cut back by 7 bases and J by 1 base, with 5 bases in the junction unmatched.

The sample's time point, from its label and the paper: week 35, safety follow-up. Each vaccine dose, consisting of 300 ug of a 20-mer mutant IDH1 peptide in Montanide, was administered subcutaneously with topical imiquimod. Across visits V03 through V10, patients got a total of eight vaccinations, given in weeks 1, 3, 5, 7, 11, 15, 19 and 23. Donors had newly diagnosed WHO grade 3 or 4 IDH1-mutant astrocytomas with loss of nuclear ATRX. The samples were drawn from NOA16, a multicentre, single-arm, open-label phase I trial in Germany that tested a mutant IDH1 peptide vaccine in humans for the first time. Genomic DNA for TCRB sequencing was extracted from EDTA blood using the DNeasy Blood and Tissue Kit. Points on this clone: The antigen this receptor binds is unknown. No base quality information exists; no much larger clone differs at one position.

Recombination joined TRBV2 with TRBJ2-3; 7 junctional bases match TRBD1. The TCR comes from a man in his forties with glioma. Sequencing used PBMCs, obtained from a glioma patient whose treatment included an IDH1 peptide vaccine. For the CDR3, the sequence is CASIYRGGTDTQYF. The bases are TGTGCCAGCATATACAGGGGAGGCACAGATACGCAGTATTTT.